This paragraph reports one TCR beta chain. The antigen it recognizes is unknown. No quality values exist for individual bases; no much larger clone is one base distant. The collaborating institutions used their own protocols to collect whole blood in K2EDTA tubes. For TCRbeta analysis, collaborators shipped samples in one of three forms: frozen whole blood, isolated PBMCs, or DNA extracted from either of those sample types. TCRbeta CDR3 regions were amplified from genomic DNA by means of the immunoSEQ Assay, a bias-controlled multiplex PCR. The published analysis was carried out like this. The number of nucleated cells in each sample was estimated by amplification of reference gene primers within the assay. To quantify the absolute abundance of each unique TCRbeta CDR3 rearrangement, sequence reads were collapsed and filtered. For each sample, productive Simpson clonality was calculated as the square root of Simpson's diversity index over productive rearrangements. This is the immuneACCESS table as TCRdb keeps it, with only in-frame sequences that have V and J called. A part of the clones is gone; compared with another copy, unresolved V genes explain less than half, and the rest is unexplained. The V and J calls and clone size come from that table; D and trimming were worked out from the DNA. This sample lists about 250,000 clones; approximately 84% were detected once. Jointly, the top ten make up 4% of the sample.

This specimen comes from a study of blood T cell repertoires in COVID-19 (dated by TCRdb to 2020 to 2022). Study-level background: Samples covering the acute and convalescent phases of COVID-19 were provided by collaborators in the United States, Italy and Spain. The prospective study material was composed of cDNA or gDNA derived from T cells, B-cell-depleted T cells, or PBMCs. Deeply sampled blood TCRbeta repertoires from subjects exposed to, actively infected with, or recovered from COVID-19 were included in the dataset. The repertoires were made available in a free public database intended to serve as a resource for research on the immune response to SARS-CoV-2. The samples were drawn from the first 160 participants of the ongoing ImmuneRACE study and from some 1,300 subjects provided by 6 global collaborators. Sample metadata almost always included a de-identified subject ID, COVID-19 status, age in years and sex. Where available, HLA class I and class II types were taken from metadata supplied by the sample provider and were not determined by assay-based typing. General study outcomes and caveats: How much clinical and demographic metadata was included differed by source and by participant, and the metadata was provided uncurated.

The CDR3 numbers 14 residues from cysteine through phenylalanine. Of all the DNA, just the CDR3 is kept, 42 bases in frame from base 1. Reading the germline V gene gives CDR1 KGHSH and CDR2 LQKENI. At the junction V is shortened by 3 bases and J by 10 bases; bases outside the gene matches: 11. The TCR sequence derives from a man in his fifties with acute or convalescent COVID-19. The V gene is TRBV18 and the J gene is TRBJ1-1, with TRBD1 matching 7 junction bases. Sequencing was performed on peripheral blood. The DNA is TGTGCCAGCTCACCCGGGACAGTTCCCTTGGGAGCTTTCTTT. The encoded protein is CASSPGTVPLGAFF. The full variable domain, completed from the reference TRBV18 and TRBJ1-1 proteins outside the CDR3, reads NAGVMQNPRHLVRRRGQEARLRCSPMKGHSHVYWYRQLPEEGLKFMVYLQKENIIDESGMPKERFSAEFPKEGPSILRIQQVVRGDSAAYFCASSPGTVPLGAFFGQGTRLTVV.